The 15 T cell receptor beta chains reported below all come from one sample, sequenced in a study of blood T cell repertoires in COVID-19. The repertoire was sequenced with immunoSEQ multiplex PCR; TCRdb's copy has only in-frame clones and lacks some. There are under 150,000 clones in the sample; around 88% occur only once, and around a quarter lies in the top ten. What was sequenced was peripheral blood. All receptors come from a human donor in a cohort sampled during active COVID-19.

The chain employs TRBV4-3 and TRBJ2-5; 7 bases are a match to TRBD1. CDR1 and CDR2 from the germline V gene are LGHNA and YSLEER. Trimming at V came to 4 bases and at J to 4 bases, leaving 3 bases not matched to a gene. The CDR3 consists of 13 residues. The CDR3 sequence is CASSPRQGETQYF. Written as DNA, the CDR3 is TGCGCCAGCAGCCCAAGACAGGGAGAGACCCAGTACTTC.

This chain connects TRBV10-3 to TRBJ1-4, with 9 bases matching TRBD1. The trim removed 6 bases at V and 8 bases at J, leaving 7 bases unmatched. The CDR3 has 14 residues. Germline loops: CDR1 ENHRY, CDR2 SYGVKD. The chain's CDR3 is CAISRDRAPEKLFF. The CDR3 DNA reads TGTGCCATCAGCCGGGACAGGGCCCCCGAAAAACTGTTTTTT.

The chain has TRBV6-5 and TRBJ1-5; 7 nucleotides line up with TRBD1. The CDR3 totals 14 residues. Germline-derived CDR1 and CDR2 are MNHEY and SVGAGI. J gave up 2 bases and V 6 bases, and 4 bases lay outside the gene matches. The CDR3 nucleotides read TGTGCCAGCAGCCCCGACAGGGGCAATCAGCCCCAGCATTTT. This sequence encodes CASSPDRGNQPQHF.

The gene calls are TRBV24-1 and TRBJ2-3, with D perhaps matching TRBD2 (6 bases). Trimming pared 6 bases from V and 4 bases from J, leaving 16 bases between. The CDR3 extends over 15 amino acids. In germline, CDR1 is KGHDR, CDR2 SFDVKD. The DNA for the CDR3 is TGTGCCACCAGTAGAGGAGGGGTGATGGCAGATACGCAGTATTTT. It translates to CATSRGGVMADTQYF.

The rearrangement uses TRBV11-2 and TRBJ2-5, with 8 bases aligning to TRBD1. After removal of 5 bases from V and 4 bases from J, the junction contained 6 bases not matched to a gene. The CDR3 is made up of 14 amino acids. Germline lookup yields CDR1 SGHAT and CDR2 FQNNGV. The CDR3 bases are TGTGCCAGCAGCCCTCCAGGGGGCAGAGAGACCCAGTACTTC. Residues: CASSPPGGRETQYF.

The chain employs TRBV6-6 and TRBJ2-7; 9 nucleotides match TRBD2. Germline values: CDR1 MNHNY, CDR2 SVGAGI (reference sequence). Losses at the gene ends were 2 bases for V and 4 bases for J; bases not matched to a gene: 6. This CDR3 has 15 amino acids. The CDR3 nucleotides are TGTGCCAGCAGTTACCCCGCTAGCGGGGCTTACGAGCAGTACTTC. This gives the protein CASSYPASGAYEQYF.

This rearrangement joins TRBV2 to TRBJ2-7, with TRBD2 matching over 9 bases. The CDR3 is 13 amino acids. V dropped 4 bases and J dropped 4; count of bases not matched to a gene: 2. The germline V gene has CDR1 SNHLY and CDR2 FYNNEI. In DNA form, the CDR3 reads TGTGCCAGCAGTGGCGGGAGGGGTTACGAGCAGTACTTC. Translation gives CASSGGRGYEQYF.

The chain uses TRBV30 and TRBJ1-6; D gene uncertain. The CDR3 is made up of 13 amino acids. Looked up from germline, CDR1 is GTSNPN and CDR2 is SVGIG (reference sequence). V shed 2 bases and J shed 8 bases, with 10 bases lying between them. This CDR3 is CAWSPGRDSPLHF. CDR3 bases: TGTGCCTGGAGTCCCGGGCGGGATTCACCCCTCCACTTT. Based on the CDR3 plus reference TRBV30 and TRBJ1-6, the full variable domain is SQTIHQWPATLVQPVGSPLSLECTVEGTSNPNLYWYRQAAGRGLQLLFYSVGIGQISSEVPQNLSASRPQDRQFILSSKKLLLSDSGFYLCAWSPGRDSPLHFGNGTRLTVT.

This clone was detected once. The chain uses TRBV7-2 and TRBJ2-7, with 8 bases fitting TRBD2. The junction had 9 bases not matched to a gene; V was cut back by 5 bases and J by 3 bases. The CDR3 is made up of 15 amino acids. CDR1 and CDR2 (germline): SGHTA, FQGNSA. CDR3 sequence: CASSPGLAVDYEQYF. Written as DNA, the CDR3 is TGTGCCAGCAGCCCCGGACTAGCCGTTGACTACGAGCAGTACTTC. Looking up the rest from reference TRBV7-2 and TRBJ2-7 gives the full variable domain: GAGVSQSPSNKVTEKGKDVELRCDPISGHTALYWYRQSLGQGLEFLIYFQGNSAPDKSGLPSDRFSAERTGGSVSTLTIQRTQQEDSAVYLCASSPGLAVDYEQYFGPGTRLTVT.

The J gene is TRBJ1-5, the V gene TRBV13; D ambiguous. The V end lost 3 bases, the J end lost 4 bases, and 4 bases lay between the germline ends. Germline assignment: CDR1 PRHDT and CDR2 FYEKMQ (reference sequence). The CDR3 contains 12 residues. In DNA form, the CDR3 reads TGTGCCAGCAGCTTCTCGAATCAGCCCCAGCATTTT. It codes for CASSFSNQPQHF.

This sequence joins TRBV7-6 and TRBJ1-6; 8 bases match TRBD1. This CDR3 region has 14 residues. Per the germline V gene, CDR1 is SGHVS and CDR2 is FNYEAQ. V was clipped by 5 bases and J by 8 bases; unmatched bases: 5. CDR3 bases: TGTGCCAGCAGCCGGACAGGGATGGATTCACCCCTCCACTTT. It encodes CASSRTGMDSPLHF.

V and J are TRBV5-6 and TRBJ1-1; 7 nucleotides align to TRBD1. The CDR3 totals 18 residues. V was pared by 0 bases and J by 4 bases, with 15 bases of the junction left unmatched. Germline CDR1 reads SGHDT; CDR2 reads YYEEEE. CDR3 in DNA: TGTGCCAGCAGCTTGGACGGGCCCTGGGGCAGGGGGACCACTGAAGCTTTCTTT. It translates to CASSLDGPWGRGTTEAFF.

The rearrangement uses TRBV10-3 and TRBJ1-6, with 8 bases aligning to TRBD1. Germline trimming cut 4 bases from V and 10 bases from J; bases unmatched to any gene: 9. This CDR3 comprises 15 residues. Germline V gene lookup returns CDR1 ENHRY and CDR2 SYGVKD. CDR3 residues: CAISVGQGVGSPLHF. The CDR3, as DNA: TGTGCCATCAGTGTAGGACAGGGTGTGGGATCACCCCTCCACTTT.

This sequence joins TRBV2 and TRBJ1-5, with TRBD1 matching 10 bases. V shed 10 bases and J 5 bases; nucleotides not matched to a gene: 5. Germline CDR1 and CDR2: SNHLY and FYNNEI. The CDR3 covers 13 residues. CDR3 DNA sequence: TGTGCCACGGGACAGGGGAGGGATCAGCCCCAGCATTTT. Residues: CATGQGRDQPQHF.

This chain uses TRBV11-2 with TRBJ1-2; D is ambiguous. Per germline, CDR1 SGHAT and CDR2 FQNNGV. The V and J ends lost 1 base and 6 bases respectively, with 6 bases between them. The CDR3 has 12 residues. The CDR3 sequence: CASSLVSDGYTF. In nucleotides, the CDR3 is TGTGCCAGCAGCTTAGTCTCAGATGGCTACACCTTC. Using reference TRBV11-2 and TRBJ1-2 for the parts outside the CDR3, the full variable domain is EAGVAQSPRYKIIEKRQSVAFWCNPISGHATLYWYQQILGQGPKLLIQFQNNGVVDDSQLPKDRFSAERLKGVDSTLKIQPAKLEDSAVYLCASSLVSDGYTFGSGTRLTVV.